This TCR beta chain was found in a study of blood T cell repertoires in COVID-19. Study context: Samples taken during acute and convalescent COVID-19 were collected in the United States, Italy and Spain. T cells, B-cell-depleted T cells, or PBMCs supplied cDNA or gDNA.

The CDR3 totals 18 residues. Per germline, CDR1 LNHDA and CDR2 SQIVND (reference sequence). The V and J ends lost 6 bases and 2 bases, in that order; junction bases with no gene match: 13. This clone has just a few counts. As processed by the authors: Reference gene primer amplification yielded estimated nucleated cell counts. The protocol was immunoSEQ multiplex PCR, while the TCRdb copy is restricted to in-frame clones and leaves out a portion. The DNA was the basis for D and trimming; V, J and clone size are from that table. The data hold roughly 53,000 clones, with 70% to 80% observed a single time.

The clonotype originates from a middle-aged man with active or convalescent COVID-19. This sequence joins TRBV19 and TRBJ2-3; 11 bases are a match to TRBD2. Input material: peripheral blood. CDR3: CASSTTSGDFFNTDTQYF. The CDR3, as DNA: TGTGCCAGTAGCACGACTAGCGGGGACTTCTTTAACACAGATACGCAGTATTTT.